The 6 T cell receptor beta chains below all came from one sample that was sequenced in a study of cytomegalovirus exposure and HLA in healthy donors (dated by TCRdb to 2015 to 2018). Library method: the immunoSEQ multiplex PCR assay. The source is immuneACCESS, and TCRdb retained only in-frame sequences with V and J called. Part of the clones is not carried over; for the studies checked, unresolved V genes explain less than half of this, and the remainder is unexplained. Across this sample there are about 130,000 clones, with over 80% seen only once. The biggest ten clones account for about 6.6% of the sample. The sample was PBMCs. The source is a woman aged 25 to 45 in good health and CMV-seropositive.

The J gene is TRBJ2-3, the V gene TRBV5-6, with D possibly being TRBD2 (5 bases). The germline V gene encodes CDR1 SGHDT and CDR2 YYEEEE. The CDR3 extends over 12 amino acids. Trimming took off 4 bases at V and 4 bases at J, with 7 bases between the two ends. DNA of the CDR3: TGTGCCAGCAGCCGCGGGCCAGATACGCAGTATTTT. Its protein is CASSRGPDTQYF.

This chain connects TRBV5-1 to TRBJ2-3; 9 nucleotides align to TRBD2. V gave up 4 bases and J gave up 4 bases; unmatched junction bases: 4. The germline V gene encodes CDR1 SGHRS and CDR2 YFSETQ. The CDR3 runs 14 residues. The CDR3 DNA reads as TGCGCCAGCAGCGCTAGCGGGATCGCAGATACGCAGTATTTT. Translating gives CASSASGIADTQYF.

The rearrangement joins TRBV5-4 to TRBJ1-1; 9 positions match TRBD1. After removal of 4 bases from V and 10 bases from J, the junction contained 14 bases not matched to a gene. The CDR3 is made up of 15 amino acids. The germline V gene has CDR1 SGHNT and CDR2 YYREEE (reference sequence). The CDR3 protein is CASSVAGTGKLGAFF. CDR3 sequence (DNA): TGTGCCAGCAGCGTGGCCGGGACAGGGAAGCTTGGAGCTTTCTTT.

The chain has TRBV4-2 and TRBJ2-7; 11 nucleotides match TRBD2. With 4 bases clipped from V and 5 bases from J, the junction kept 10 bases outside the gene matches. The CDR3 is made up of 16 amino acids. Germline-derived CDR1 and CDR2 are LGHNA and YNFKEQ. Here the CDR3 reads CASSPDTSGGINEQYF. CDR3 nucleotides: TGTGCCAGCAGCCCAGATACTAGCGGGGGCATCAACGAGCAGTACTTC.

CDR3 bases: TGTGCCAGCAGTTGGGACAGAACTGAAGCTTTCTTT. Its translation is CASSWDRTEAFF. This chain connects TRBV6-1 to TRBJ1-1; 7 positions match TRBD1. The CDR3 runs 12 residues. CDR1 and CDR2 from the germline V gene are MNHNS and SASEGT. V was clipped by 5 bases and J by 5 bases; unmatched bases: 2.

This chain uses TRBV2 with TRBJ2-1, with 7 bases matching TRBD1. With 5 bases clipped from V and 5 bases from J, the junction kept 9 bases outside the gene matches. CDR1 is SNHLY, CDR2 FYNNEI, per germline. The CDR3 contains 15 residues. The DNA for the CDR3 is TGTGCCAGCAGTCCCTTGTACAGGGGAAACAATGAGCAGTTCTTC. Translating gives CASSPLYRGNNEQFF.